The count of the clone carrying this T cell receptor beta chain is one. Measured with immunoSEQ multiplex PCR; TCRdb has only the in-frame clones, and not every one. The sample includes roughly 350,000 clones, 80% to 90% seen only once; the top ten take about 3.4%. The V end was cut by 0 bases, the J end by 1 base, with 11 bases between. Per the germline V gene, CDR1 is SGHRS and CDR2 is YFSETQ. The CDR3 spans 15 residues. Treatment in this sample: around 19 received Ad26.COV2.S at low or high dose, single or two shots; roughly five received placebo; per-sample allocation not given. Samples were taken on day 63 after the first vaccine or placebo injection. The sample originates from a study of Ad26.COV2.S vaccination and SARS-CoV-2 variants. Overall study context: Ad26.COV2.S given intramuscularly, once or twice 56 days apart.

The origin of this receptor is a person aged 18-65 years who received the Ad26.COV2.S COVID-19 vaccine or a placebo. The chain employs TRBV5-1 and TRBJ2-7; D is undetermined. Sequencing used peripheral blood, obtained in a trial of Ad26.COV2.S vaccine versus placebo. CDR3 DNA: TGCGCCAGCAGCTTGGTTTCAGAATATTCCTACGAGCAGTACTTC. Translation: CASSLVSEYSYEQYF.